This record covers a single TCR beta chain. The method was immunoSEQ multiplex PCR; TCRdb's version includes in-frame clones alone and lacks a portion of them. Here the sample spans some 300,000 clones, approximately 89% being singletons. The data were taken from a study of blood T cell repertoires in COVID-19. After removal of 6 bases from V and 4 bases from J, the junction contained 12 bases not matched to a gene. CDR3 length: 16 residues. Germline V lookup: CDR1 SGHRS, CDR2 YFSETQ. The sequenced material came from peripheral blood. This receptor was obtained from a woman in her 30s who had recovered from COVID-19. V usage is TRBV5-1 and J usage is TRBJ2-5; 10 positions match TRBD2. The CDR3 loop reads CASIRGSGGARETQYF. The DNA of the CDR3 is TGCGCCAGCATCCGGGGGAGCGGGGGGGCCAGAGAGACCCAGTACTTC.